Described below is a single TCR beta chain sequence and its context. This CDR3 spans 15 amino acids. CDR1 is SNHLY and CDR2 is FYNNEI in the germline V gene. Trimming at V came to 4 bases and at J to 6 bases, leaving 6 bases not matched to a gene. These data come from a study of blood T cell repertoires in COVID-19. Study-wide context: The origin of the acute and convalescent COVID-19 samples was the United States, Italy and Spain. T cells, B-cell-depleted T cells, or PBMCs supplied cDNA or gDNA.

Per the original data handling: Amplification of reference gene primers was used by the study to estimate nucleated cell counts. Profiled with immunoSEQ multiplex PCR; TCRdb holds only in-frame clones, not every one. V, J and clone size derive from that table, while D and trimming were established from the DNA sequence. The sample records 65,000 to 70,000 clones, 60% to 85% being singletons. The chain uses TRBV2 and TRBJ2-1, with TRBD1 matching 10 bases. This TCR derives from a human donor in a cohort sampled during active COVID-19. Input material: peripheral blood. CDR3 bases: TGTGCCAGCAGTGCGGTCGACAGGGGGCTCAATGAGCAGTTCTTC. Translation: CASSAVDRGLNEQFF. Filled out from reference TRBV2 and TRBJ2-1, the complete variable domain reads EPEVTQTPSHQVTQMGQEVILRCVPISNHLYFYWYRQILGQKVEFLVSFYNNEISEKSEIFDDQFSVERPDGSNFTLKIRSTKLEDSAMYFCASSAVDRGLNEQFFGPGTRLTVL.